A single sample is the source of the 6 T cell receptor beta chains below, sequenced in a study of breast tumors, draining lymph nodes, adjacent tissues. Each CDR3 protein is one row after TCRdb ran MiXCR on the multiplex PCR reads. In the table there are some 200,000 distinct CDR3 sequences, around 33% of which are singletons. Axillary draining lymph nodes of breast cancer patients supplied the node samples. The sequenced sample consisted of axillary lymph node tissue. These receptors originate from a female donor with breast cancer. Some clones in this sample may be carry-over from other donors' samples.

This clonotype was counted at least ten times. V is TRBV7-9 and J is TRBJ2-1, with a weak D call TRBD1 (6 bases). The CDR3 extends over 13 amino acids. The V end was cut by 11 bases, the J end by 5 bases, with 16 bases between. CDR1 and CDR2 (germline): SEHNR, FQNEAQ (reference sequence). The CDR3 DNA sequence: TGTGCCGGCCGACGGCCAGGGGACAATGAGCAGTTCTTC. This sequence encodes CAGRRPGDNEQFF.

This clonotype was counted once. The chain carries TRBV4-1 and TRBJ2-5; TRBD2 agrees at 14 bases. CDR1 is MGHRA and CDR2 is YSYEKL in the germline V gene. The CDR3 loop spans 16 amino acids. With V trimmed by 0 bases and J by 9 bases, 6 bases remained unmatched. This chain's CDR3 is CASSQEWGLAGESQYF. CDR3 in DNA: TGCGCCAGCAGCCAAGAGTGGGGACTAGCGGGAGAATCCCAGTACTTC.

In the case of this clonotype: The junction shows a germline mismatch at one end, possibly a read error. The chain couples TRBV20-1 to TRBJ1-1, with D possibly being TRBD1 (5 bases). The length of the CDR3 is 13 residues. Germline V CDR1 and CDR2: DFQATT, SNEGSKA (reference sequence). This CDR3 reads CSASRQPNTAAFF. The CDR3 DNA is TGCAGTGCTAGCAGACAGCCAAACACTGCAGCTTTCTTT.

A few counts support this clonotype. Given a much more abundant clone one base away, this may be a read error. The chain links TRBV7-8 to TRBJ2-5, with D perhaps TRBD2 (5 bases). The CDR3 length is 15 residues. Germline CDR1 SGHVS, CDR2 FQNEAQ. CDR3 nucleotides: TGTGCCAGCAGCTCCGGACTGGGAATCAAAGAGACCCAGCACTTC. Translation gives CASSSGLGIKETQHF.

This clonotype was counted between two and nine times. The chain uses TRBV18 and TRBJ2-2; TRBD2 matches at 7 bases. There are 16 residues in the CDR3. Germline CDR1 KGHSH, CDR2 LQKENI. V shed 0 bases and J 0 bases; nucleotides not matched to a gene: 1. The CDR3 DNA sequence: TGTGCCAGCTCACCACCCGGGACTACGAACACCGGGGAGCTGTTTTTT. Translating it yields CASSPPGTTNTGELFF. Variable domain in full (rest from reference TRBV18 and TRBJ2-2): NAGVMQNPRHLVRRRGQEARLRCSPMKGHSHVYWYRQLPEEGLKFMVYLQKENIIDESGMPKERFSAEFPKEGPSILRIQQVVRGDSAAYFCASSPPGTTNTGELFFGEGSRLTVL.

In its sample, this clonotype was seen many times. This sequence joins TRBV20-1 and TRBJ1-4, with 7 bases fitting TRBD1. CDR3 length: 17 residues. With 3 bases clipped from V and 8 bases from J, the junction kept 18 bases outside the gene matches. CDR1 and CDR2 from the germline V gene are DFQATT and SNEGSKA (reference sequence). DNA of the CDR3: TGCAGTGCTAGGGATGACAGGGCCAGGTGGAGTGGAGAAAAACTGTTTTTT. Residues: CSARDDRARWSGEKLFF.